This T cell receptor (beta chain) emerged from a study of blood T cell repertoires in COVID-19. The overall study: The United States, Italy and Spain provided the acute and convalescent COVID-19 samples. PBMCs, B-cell-depleted T cells, or T cells provided the cDNA or gDNA that made up the material.

Per the original methods: Reference gene primer amplification gave estimated nucleated cell counts. TCRdb's table, derived via immunoSEQ multiplex PCR, lists solely in-frame clones and lacks some. That table gives V, J and clone size, and the DNA gave D and trimming. The table lists about 120,000 clones, 90% of them singletons. The CDR3 spans 16 residues. Germline V gene data show CDR1 as SGHTA and CDR2 as FQGTGA. V shed 2 bases and J 4 bases; nucleotides not matched to a gene: 4. V and J are TRBV7-3 and TRBJ2-2, with 10 bases identical to TRBD1. The clonotype comes from a human donor with active COVID-19. The donor label of this sample is uncertain. The sequenced sample was peripheral blood. CDR3 DNA sequence: TGTGCCAGCAGCTTACGACAGGGGGCGCGCACCGGGGAGCTGTTTTTT. It is translated as CASSLRQGARTGELFF.